These T cell receptor beta chains were read from a single sample in a study of cytotoxic CD8 clonotypes in ibrutinib-treated CLL. The table came from immunoSEQ multiplex PCR; TCRdb's copy has only in-frame clones and leaves some out. The data contain approximately 33,000 clones, roughly three quarters of them singletons. This specimen was PBMCs, taken before ibrutinib treatment. These receptors all come from a human donor with chronic lymphocytic leukemia. Each CDR3 is given with its conserved first and last residue. Each record gives: J gene, clone size, CDR3 length, V gene, D gene, CDR3 protein, CDR3 DNA. The D gene is left open where the match is weak. Size tells how often a clone was seen (once, few, many) or the class of an expanded clone, and some rows leave it out.

J gene: TRBJ2-3
clone size: NA
CDR3 length: 16
V gene: TRBV7-3
D gene: NA
CDR3 protein: CASSLIRSLSTDTQYF
CDR3 DNA: TGTGCCAGCAGCTTAATTCGCTCTCTAAGCACAGATACGCAGTATTTT

J gene: TRBJ2-7
clone size: NA
CDR3 length: 14
V gene: TRBV7-2
D gene: NA
CDR3 protein: CASGYAYLSYEQYF
CDR3 DNA: TGTGCCAGCGGGTATGCGTATCTCTCCTACGAGCAGTACTTC

J gene: TRBJ2-1
clone size: NA
CDR3 length: 17
V gene: TRBV9
D gene: TRBD2
CDR3 protein: CASSALSGTSTGQEQFF
CDR3 DNA: TGTGCCAGCAGCGCCCTTTCTGGGACTAGCACTGGACAGGAGCAGTTCTTC

J gene: TRBJ2-1
clone size: NA
CDR3 length: 16
V gene: TRBV6-1
D gene: TRBD2
CDR3 protein: CASSENPGGVYNEQFF
CDR3 DNA: TGTGCCAGCAGTGAAAATCCTGGGGGGGTATACAATGAGCAGTTCTTC

J gene: TRBJ2-2
clone size: NA
CDR3 length: 14
V gene: TRBV30
D gene: NA
CDR3 protein: CAWRGRLNTGELFF
CDR3 DNA: TGTGCCTGGAGAGGCAGGCTGAACACCGGGGAGCTGTTTTTT

J gene: TRBJ1-1
clone size: NA
CDR3 length: 11
V gene: TRBV28
D gene: NA
CDR3 protein: CASSRLTEAFF
CDR3 DNA: TGTGCCAGCAGCCGACTTACTGAAGCTTTCTTT

J gene: TRBJ2-1
clone size: NA
CDR3 length: 14
V gene: TRBV7-3
D gene: TRBD2
CDR3 protein: CASSLGTSVNEQFF
CDR3 DNA: TGTGCCAGCAGCTTAGGGACTAGCGTCAATGAGCAGTTCTTC

J gene: TRBJ1-1
clone size: few
CDR3 length: 14
V gene: TRBV7-2
D gene: TRBD1
CDR3 protein: CASNRGGLNTEAFF
CDR3 DNA: TGTGCCAGCAACAGGGGGGGGCTGAACACTGAAGCTTTCTTT

J gene: TRBJ1-3
clone size: few
CDR3 length: 14
V gene: TRBV9
D gene: NA
CDR3 protein: CASSATGSGNTIYF
CDR3 DNA: TGTGCCAGCAGCGCGACGGGCTCTGGAAACACCATATATTTT

J gene: TRBJ1-1
clone size: NA
CDR3 length: 16
V gene: TRBV18
D gene: NA
CDR3 protein: CASSPPVGGMNTEAFF
CDR3 DNA: TGTGCCAGCTCACCACCCGTGGGGGGCATGAACACTGAAGCTTTCTTT

J gene: TRBJ2-5
clone size: NA
CDR3 length: 16
V gene: TRBV15
D gene: TRBD2
CDR3 protein: CATSRPLAGVGGTQYF
CDR3 DNA: TGTGCCACCAGCAGACCACTAGCGGGAGTGGGGGGGACCCAGTACTTC

J gene: TRBJ1-1
clone size: NA
CDR3 length: 15
V gene: TRBV19
D gene: TRBD1
CDR3 protein: CASSIWGQGATEAFF
CDR3 DNA: TGTGCCAGTAGTATTTGGGGACAGGGGGCCACTGAAGCTTTCTTT

J gene: TRBJ1-1
clone size: NA
CDR3 length: 14
V gene: TRBV14
D gene: NA
CDR3 protein: CASSQSTGFTEAFF
CDR3 DNA: TGTGCCAGCAGCCAGAGTACAGGGTTTACTGAAGCTTTCTTT

J gene: TRBJ2-3
clone size: NA
CDR3 length: 13
V gene: TRBV7-2
D gene: TRBD2
CDR3 protein: CASSYGTSGTQYF
CDR3 DNA: TGTGCCAGCAGCTACGGGACTAGCGGAACGCAGTATTTT

J gene: TRBJ1-6
clone size: NA
CDR3 length: 18
V gene: TRBV15
D gene: NA
CDR3 protein: CATSRAWGTPQAGSPLHF
CDR3 DNA: TGTGCCACCAGCAGAGCTTGGGGAACCCCCCAAGCTGGTTCACCCCTCCACTTT

J gene: TRBJ2-5
clone size: NA
CDR3 length: 15
V gene: TRBV5-4
D gene: TRBD2
CDR3 protein: CASSLELAGVETQYF
CDR3 DNA: TGTGCCAGCAGCTTGGAACTAGCGGGGGTGGAGACCCAGTACTTC

J gene: TRBJ2-7
clone size: NA
CDR3 length: 11
V gene: TRBV27
D gene: NA
CDR3 protein: CASMGVYEQYF
CDR3 DNA: TGTGCCAGCATGGGGGTCTACGAGCAGTACTTC

J gene: TRBJ1-1
clone size: NA
CDR3 length: 15
V gene: TRBV7-2
D gene: NA
CDR3 protein: CASSLSGRQNTEAFF
CDR3 DNA: TGTGCCAGCAGCTTATCCGGCAGACAGAACACTGAAGCTTTCTTT

J gene: TRBJ2-1
clone size: few
CDR3 length: 14
V gene: TRBV5-6
D gene: NA
CDR3 protein: CASSFGQNYNEQFF
CDR3 DNA: TGTGCCAGCAGCTTTGGCCAGAACTACAATGAGCAGTTCTTC

J gene: TRBJ2-6
clone size: NA
CDR3 length: 14
V gene: TRBV28
D gene: NA
CDR3 protein: CASSSGGVANVLTF
CDR3 DNA: TGTGCCAGCAGTTCGGGCGGGGTGGCCAACGTCCTGACTTTC

J gene: TRBJ2-7
clone size: NA
CDR3 length: 19
V gene: TRBV4-3
D gene: TRBD2
CDR3 protein: CASSHDPGGGRLGSYEQYF
CDR3 DNA: TGCGCCAGCAGCCACGACCCGGGAGGAGGGAGGTTAGGTTCCTACGAGCAGTACTTC

J gene: TRBJ1-2
clone size: NA
CDR3 length: 14
V gene: TRBV5-1
D gene: NA
CDR3 protein: CASSLEDSYYGYTF
CDR3 DNA: TGCGCCAGCAGCTTGGAAGACAGCTACTATGGCTACACCTTC

J gene: TRBJ1-1
clone size: NA
CDR3 length: 14
V gene: TRBV29-1
D gene: NA
CDR3 protein: CSVARTTIDLEAFF
CDR3 DNA: TGCAGCGTTGCGCGGACCACAATCGATCTAGAAGCTTTCTTT

J gene: TRBJ1-2
clone size: NA
CDR3 length: 14
V gene: TRBV18
D gene: NA
CDR3 protein: CASSLGLPLDGYTF
CDR3 DNA: TGTGCCAGCTCGCTTGGACTCCCTTTGGATGGCTACACCTTC

J gene: TRBJ1-2
clone size: NA
CDR3 length: 13
V gene: TRBV10-3
D gene: NA
CDR3 protein: CAISESQGKGYTF
CDR3 DNA: TGTGCCATCAGTGAAAGTCAGGGGAAGGGCTACACCTTC

J gene: TRBJ2-7
clone size: NA
CDR3 length: 15
V gene: TRBV7-2
D gene: TRBD2
CDR3 protein: CASSPRVAGGYEQYF
CDR3 DNA: TGTGCCAGCAGTCCTAGAGTAGCGGGAGGGTACGAGCAGTACTTC

J gene: TRBJ1-5
clone size: NA
CDR3 length: 16
V gene: TRBV5-6
D gene: TRBD1
CDR3 protein: CASSLGRGRWGQPQHF
CDR3 DNA: TGTGCCAGCAGCTTGGGGAGGGGGCGCTGGGGTCAGCCCCAGCATTTT

J gene: TRBJ2-3
clone size: few
CDR3 length: 15
V gene: TRBV9
D gene: TRBD1
CDR3 protein: CASSVGTGITDTQYF
CDR3 DNA: TGTGCCAGCAGCGTAGGGACAGGGATCACAGATACGCAGTATTTT

J gene: TRBJ1-6
clone size: medium-sized
CDR3 length: 16
V gene: TRBV5-8
D gene: NA
CDR3 protein: CASSSAGSSYNSPLHF
CDR3 DNA: TGTGCCAGCAGCTCTGCCGGGAGCTCCTATAATTCACCCCTCCACTTT

J gene: TRBJ2-7
clone size: NA
CDR3 length: 15
V gene: TRBV5-1
D gene: NA
CDR3 protein: CASSLDPGSSYEQYF
CDR3 DNA: TGCGCCAGCAGCTTGGATCCGGGGAGCTCCTACGAGCAGTACTTC

J gene: TRBJ2-7
clone size: NA
CDR3 length: 14
V gene: TRBV2
D gene: NA
CDR3 protein: CASSDDPGAYEQYF
CDR3 DNA: TGTGCCAGCAGTGATGATCCGGGGGCCTACGAGCAGTACTTC

J gene: TRBJ2-7
clone size: NA
CDR3 length: 14
V gene: TRBV14
D gene: TRBD1
CDR3 protein: CASSPWTGGNEQYF
CDR3 DNA: TGTGCCAGCAGCCCCTGGACAGGGGGCAACGAGCAGTACTTC

J gene: TRBJ2-1
clone size: NA
CDR3 length: 13
V gene: TRBV6-6
D gene: NA
CDR3 protein: CASSWGARNEQFF
CDR3 DNA: TGTGCCAGCAGTTGGGGGGCAAGAAATGAGCAGTTCTTC

J gene: TRBJ2-7
clone size: few
CDR3 length: 14
V gene: TRBV29-1
D gene: TRBD1
CDR3 protein: CSVANVAGGYEQYF
CDR3 DNA: TGCAGCGTGGCTAACGTAGCAGGGGGCTACGAGCAGTACTTC

J gene: TRBJ1-2
clone size: NA
CDR3 length: 13
V gene: TRBV10-3
D gene: TRBD1
CDR3 protein: CAISLEGQGGYTF
CDR3 DNA: TGTGCCATCAGCCTAGAAGGACAGGGCGGCTACACCTTC

J gene: TRBJ2-1
clone size: NA
CDR3 length: 14
V gene: TRBV19
D gene: TRBD2
CDR3 protein: CASKRRESYNEQFF
CDR3 DNA: TGTGCCAGTAAGCGGCGGGAGTCCTACAATGAGCAGTTCTTC

J gene: TRBJ2-1
clone size: many
CDR3 length: 15
V gene: TRBV18
D gene: TRBD2
CDR3 protein: CASSPPSGSKDEQFF
CDR3 DNA: TGTGCCAGCTCACCACCAAGCGGGAGCAAAGATGAGCAGTTCTTC

J gene: TRBJ2-1
clone size: NA
CDR3 length: 13
V gene: TRBV4-1
D gene: NA
CDR3 protein: CASSQDSSNEQFF
CDR3 DNA: TGCGCCAGCAGCCAAGATTCCAGCAATGAGCAGTTCTTC

J gene: TRBJ1-2
clone size: once
CDR3 length: 17
V gene: TRBV7-9
D gene: NA
CDR3 protein: CASSFISRDNRLAGYTF
CDR3 DNA: TGTGCCAGCAGCTTCATCTCGCGGGACAACAGGCTGGCTGGCTACACCTTC

J gene: TRBJ2-7
clone size: NA
CDR3 length: 14
V gene: TRBV5-1
D gene: NA
CDR3 protein: CASSFMDSSYEQYF
CDR3 DNA: TGCGCCAGCAGCTTCATGGACAGCTCCTACGAGCAGTACTTC

J gene: TRBJ2-3
clone size: NA
CDR3 length: 13
V gene: TRBV6-1
D gene: TRBD1
CDR3 protein: CASIKQGSDTQYF
CDR3 DNA: TGTGCCAGCATCAAACAGGGGTCAGATACGCAGTATTTT

J gene: TRBJ1-1
clone size: NA
CDR3 length: 14
V gene: TRBV30
D gene: NA
CDR3 protein: CAWSVSGWYTEAFF
CDR3 DNA: TGTGCCTGGAGTGTATCTGGGTGGTACACTGAAGCTTTCTTT

J gene: TRBJ2-5
clone size: NA
CDR3 length: 16
V gene: TRBV5-1
D gene: TRBD2
CDR3 protein: CASSLAVAGGGETQYF
CDR3 DNA: TGCGCCAGCAGCTTGGCGGTAGCGGGAGGCGGAGAGACCCAGTACTTC

J gene: TRBJ1-1
clone size: NA
CDR3 length: 13
V gene: TRBV7-9
D gene: NA
CDR3 protein: CASSSQVNTEAFF
CDR3 DNA: TGTGCCAGCAGCTCACAGGTGAACACTGAAGCTTTCTTT

J gene: TRBJ2-7
clone size: few
CDR3 length: 15
V gene: TRBV7-2
D gene: TRBD2
CDR3 protein: CASSLVGEGSYEQYF
CDR3 DNA: TGTGCCAGCAGCTTAGTAGGGGAGGGGTCCTACGAGCAGTACTTC

J gene: TRBJ1-2
clone size: once
CDR3 length: 15
V gene: TRBV5-6
D gene: NA
CDR3 protein: CASSFPAEGTYGYTF
CDR3 DNA: TGTGCCAGCAGCTTCCCAGCCGAGGGCACCTATGGCTACACCTTC

J gene: TRBJ2-1
clone size: once
CDR3 length: 14
V gene: TRBV5-1
D gene: NA
CDR3 protein: CASSLLGAYNEQFF
CDR3 DNA: TGCGCCAGCAGCCTTTTGGGGGCCTACAATGAGCAGTTCTTC

J gene: TRBJ2-3
clone size: NA
CDR3 length: 16
V gene: TRBV5-1
D gene: NA
CDR3 protein: CASSERQGGGTDTQYF
CDR3 DNA: TGCGCCAGCAGCGAAAGACAGGGAGGAGGAACAGATACGCAGTATTTT

J gene: TRBJ2-7
clone size: NA
CDR3 length: 15
V gene: TRBV27
D gene: NA
CDR3 protein: CASSLSKARSYEQYF
CDR3 DNA: TGTGCCAGCAGTTTATCAAAGGCTAGGTCCTACGAGCAGTACTTC